The rows below give T cell receptor beta chains drawn from one sample of a study of cytomegalovirus exposure and HLA in healthy donors. Some clones are missing from TCRdb's copy, which holds only in-frame ones; the method was immunoSEQ multiplex PCR. Here the sample spans about 160,000 clones, 80% to 85% being singletons. The specimen sequenced was PBMCs. Receptor source: a girl under 10 years old in good health and CMV-seropositive. Each CDR3 is given with its conserved first and last residue. The D gene is left open where the match is weak. A clone size is listed for some rows: how often the clone was seen (once, few, many), or a class if it is expanded.

clone_size j_call d_call v_call cdr3_aa cdr3_nt
NA TRBJ2-5 TRBD2 TRBV14 CASSQVGLAGLQETQYF TGTGCCAGCAGCCAAGTGGGCCTAGCGGGACTACAAGAGACCCAGTACTTC
NA TRBJ1-4 NA TRBV30 CAWSVGGREKLFF TGTGCCTGGAGTGTAGGTGGGAGGGAAAAACTGTTTTTT
NA TRBJ1-5 NA TRBV5-4 CASSLAGSHQPQHF TGTGCCAGCAGCTTGGCCGGGTCTCATCAGCCCCAGCATTTT
few TRBJ2-7 NA TRBV21-1 CATDLRELYEQYF TGTGCCACCGACTTGCGGGAACTCTACGAGCAGTACTTC
NA TRBJ1-5 NA TRBV6-6 CASSYGGNQPQHF TGTGCCAGCAGTTATGGAGGGAATCAGCCCCAGCATTTT
NA TRBJ2-3 TRBD1 TRBV2 CASSIQGVDGDTQYF TGTGCCAGCAGTATACAGGGGGTCGACGGAGATACGCAGTATTTT
NA TRBJ2-7 NA TRBV11-2 CASSPGGRETTDYEQYF TGTGCCAGCAGCCCAGGCGGCCGGGAAACCACCGACTACGAGCAGTACTTC
NA TRBJ1-1 NA TRBV5-1 CASIPWGREKAFF TGCGCCAGCATACCGTGGGGGAGGGAGAAAGCTTTCTTT
NA TRBJ2-1 NA TRBV25-1 CASSEFSEQFF TGTGCCAGCAGTGAATTCAGTGAGCAGTTCTTC
NA TRBJ1-1 NA TRBV5-8 CASSLVVSLNTEAFF TGTGCCAGCAGCTTGGTTGTCTCTCTGAACACTGAAGCTTTCTTT
NA TRBJ2-7 TRBD2 TRBV20-1 CSAGGDYEQYF TGCAGTGCTGGGGGGGATTACGAGCAGTACTTC
NA TRBJ2-7 NA TRBV21-1 CASSKAGAYEQYF TGTGCCAGCAGCAAAGCGGGAGCCTACGAGCAGTACTTC
NA TRBJ2-7 NA TRBV6-5 CASSYSTAGDYEQYF TGTGCCAGCAGTTACTCGACGGCAGGGGACTACGAGCAGTACTTC
NA TRBJ2-7 NA TRBV28 CASSQAMSSYEQYF TGTGCCAGCAGTCAGGCGATGAGCTCCTACGAGCAGTACTTC
NA TRBJ2-7 NA TRBV30 CAWRSVRGRVYEQYF TGTGCCTGGAGAAGTGTGCGGGGACGGGTCTACGAGCAGTACTTC
NA TRBJ2-1 TRBD2 TRBV5-1 CASSLVRSGSGVNEQFF TGCGCCAGCAGCTTGGTGCGTAGCGGGAGCGGTGTGAATGAGCAGTTCTTC
NA TRBJ1-3 NA TRBV11-2 CASSLRSGSSGNTIYF TGTGCCAGCAGCTTAAGGTCAGGAAGCTCTGGAAACACCATATATTTT
NA TRBJ2-1 NA TRBV27 CASSLRGSSYNEQFF TGTGCCAGCAGTTTACGGGGGAGCTCCTACAATGAGCAGTTCTTC
NA TRBJ2-7 NA TRBV30 CAFPLGWRDYEQYF TGTGCCTTCCCGTTGGGGTGGCGGGACTACGAGCAGTACTTC
NA TRBJ2-6 TRBD2 TRBV7-2 CASSLGLAGTGANVLTF TGTGCCAGCAGCTTGGGACTAGCGGGAACTGGGGCCAACGTCCTGACTTTC
NA TRBJ2-7 TRBD1 TRBV5-1 CASSLGGQGPYEQYF TGCGCCAGCAGCTTGGGGGGACAGGGCCCATACGAGCAGTACTTC
NA TRBJ1-5 NA TRBV28 CASSLYRGYSNQPQHF TGTGCCAGCAGTTTATACCGAGGGTATAGCAATCAGCCCCAGCATTTT
NA TRBJ2-5 NA TRBV6-5 CASSPQGGLHQTQYF TGTGCCAGCAGTCCCCAGGGGGGCCTTCATCAGACCCAGTACTTC
NA TRBJ1-1 NA TRBV29-1 CSVHGQPNTEAFF TGCAGCGTTCATGGACAGCCAAACACTGAAGCTTTCTTT
NA TRBJ1-2 NA TRBV6-1 CASSEPGVYGYTF TGTGCCAGCAGTGAACCAGGGGTCTATGGCTACACCTTC
NA TRBJ2-7 TRBD1 TRBV30 CAWSRTGPSSYEQYF TGTGCCTGGAGCCGGACAGGCCCAAGCTCCTACGAGCAGTACTTC
NA TRBJ2-7 NA TRBV5-1 CASSSARGEQYF TGCGCCAGCAGCTCAGCCCGGGGCGAGCAGTACTTC
once TRBJ1-1 NA TRBV11-2 CASSLAAATEAFF TGTGCCAGCAGCTTAGCCGCGGCCACTGAAGCTTTCTTT
NA TRBJ2-2 NA TRBV2 CASSEWQMNTGELFF TGTGCCAGCAGTGAATGGCAAATGAACACCGGGGAGCTGTTTTTT
once TRBJ2-1 NA TRBV30 CAEWRDREQFF TGTGCCGAGTGGAGGGATCGGGAGCAGTTCTTC
NA TRBJ2-1 TRBD2 TRBV2 CASLGLAAYNEQFF TGTGCCAGCCTTGGACTAGCGGCCTACAATGAGCAGTTCTTC
once TRBJ2-3 NA TRBV6-1 CASSQGGPSTDTQYF TGTGCCAGCAGCCAAGGAGGGCCTAGCACAGATACGCAGTATTTT
NA TRBJ2-7 TRBD2 TRBV4-1 CASSPRGLAAVYEQYF TGCGCCAGCAGCCCTAGGGGACTAGCGGCAGTCTACGAGCAGTACTTC
NA TRBJ2-3 NA TRBV7-9 CASSPSGGYTQYF TGTGCCAGCAGCCCCTCAGGGGGGTATACGCAGTATTTT
NA TRBJ2-2 TRBD2 TRBV30 CAWSVRKLAGGTGELFF TGTGCCTGGAGTGTACGTAAACTAGCGGGAGGGACCGGGGAGCTGTTTTTT
NA TRBJ1-2 TRBD1 TRBV7-6 CASSLQGAVGYTF TGTGCCAGCAGCTTACAGGGGGCGGTCGGCTACACCTTC
NA TRBJ2-3 TRBD1 TRBV29-1 CSVEDPRTGGTDTQYF TGCAGCGTTGAAGATCCCCGGACAGGGGGCACAGATACGCAGTATTTT
NA TRBJ2-2 NA TRBV30 CAWSVAGVGTGELFF TGTGCCTGGAGTGTAGCCGGGGTGGGGACCGGGGAGCTGTTTTTT
NA TRBJ2-1 TRBD1 TRBV28 CASSTLRGRGNEQFF TGTGCCAGCAGCACCCTCAGGGGGCGCGGTAATGAGCAGTTCTTC
NA TRBJ2-2 NA TRBV6-5 CASRLYRNTGELFF TGTGCCAGCAGATTGTACAGGAACACCGGGGAGCTGTTTTTT
NA TRBJ1-2 TRBD1 TRBV5-1 CASSLAGTGVSGYTF TGCGCCAGCAGCTTGGCCGGGACAGGGGTCTCTGGCTACACCTTC
NA TRBJ2-3 TRBD2 TRBV30 CAWSPGGSELAQYF TGTGCCTGGAGTCCCGGGGGGAGCGAACTAGCGCAGTATTTT
NA TRBJ1-3 NA TRBV30 CAWSVLAAGAGNTIYF TGTGCCTGGAGTGTACTGGCGGCAGGGGCTGGAAACACCATATATTTT
few TRBJ2-5 TRBD2 TRBV11-2 CASSSGLGSETQYF TGTGCCAGCAGCTCCGGACTAGGATCGGAGACCCAGTACTTC
once TRBJ2-1 TRBD2 TRBV4-1 CASSQVRVTSGRAYNEQFF TGCGCCAGCAGCCAAGTTCGGGTAACTAGCGGGAGGGCCTACAATGAGCAGTTCTTC
NA TRBJ2-1 TRBD2 TRBV10-1 CASAQASGGEQFF TGCGCCAGCGCCCAGGCTAGCGGGGGTGAGCAGTTCTTC
NA TRBJ2-1 TRBD2 TRBV5-1 CASSDRTSGRQFF TGCGCCAGCAGCGACCGGACTAGCGGCCGGCAGTTCTTC
NA TRBJ2-2 NA TRBV4-2 CASSQYFSDINTGELFF TGTGCCAGCAGTCAGTACTTTTCTGACATCAACACCGGGGAGCTGTTTTTT
NA TRBJ2-5 NA TRBV9 CASSVGPAQRVETQYF TGTGCCAGCAGCGTAGGTCCAGCCCAGCGGGTAGAGACCCAGTACTTC
NA TRBJ2-1 NA TRBV5-1 CASQSSLSSYNEQFF TGCGCCAGTCAAAGTTCTTTGAGCTCCTACAATGAGCAGTTCTTC